The 21 T cell receptor beta chains reported below all come from one sample, sequenced in a study of metastatic and nonmetastatic thyroid tumors. TCRdb reprocessed the PCR reads via MiXCR. Altogether about 92,000 clones are present, about 16% being singletons, with the ten largest covering roughly 3.6%. Thyroid surgery took place with no prior treatment in any patient. The source material was blood. These receptor sequences come from a female donor with papillary thyroid cancer or a benign thyroid nodule (not recorded which). Some clones in this sample may be carry-over from other donors' samples.

This clone was detected many times. In the same sample, other DNA sequences code for this CDR3. V gene TRBV6-5 combines with J gene TRBJ2-2; weak D call: TRBD2 (7 bases). The CDR3 totals 17 residues. The V end was cut by 2 bases, the J end by 4 bases, with 17 bases between. Per germline, CDR1 MNHEY and CDR2 SVGAGI. The CDR3 protein is CASSYQVGGARTGELFF. The CDR3 DNA follows: TGTGCCAGCAGTTACCAGGTGGGGGGGGCACGCACCGGGGAGCTGTTTTTT.

This clone was picked up one time. This chain links TRBV7-6 with TRBJ2-3; TRBD1 matches 9 bases. The CDR3 totals 14 residues. V lost 4 bases and J lost 4; bases outside the gene matches: 3. The germline V gene encodes CDR1 SGHVS and CDR2 FNYEAQ. The CDR3 is CASSWGQGPDTQYF. The DNA of the CDR3 is TGTGCCAGCAGCTGGGGACAGGGCCCAGATACGCAGTATTTT.

Turning to this clone: Sequence at one end of the junction differs from germline and may be a read error. J is TRBJ1-5 and V is TRBV27, with D hard to call. The germline V gene has CDR1 MNHEY and CDR2 SMNVEV (reference sequence). The CDR3 sequence is 14 residues long. CDR3 nucleotides: TGTGCCAGCTCTCTCGGGGTCGTTAATCAGCCCCATCATTTT. This translates into CASSLGVVNQPHHF.

Comment on this clone: One end of the junction varies from germline; a read error may be responsible. This chain connects TRBV6-1 to TRBJ1-1; maybe TRBD1 (5 bases). From germline, CDR1 is MNHNS and CDR2 SASEGT. The CDR3 has 14 amino acids. CDR3 sequence: CAISRRGLNAEAFF. In nucleotides, the CDR3 is TGTGCCATCAGCCGAAGGGGCTTGAACGCTGAAGCTTTCTTT.

This clone was detected ten times or more. The same CDR3 also results from other DNA sequences found in this sample. This rearrangement joins TRBV12-3 or TRBV12-4 to TRBJ2-1; D perhaps matches TRBD1 (5 bases). The CDR3 sequence is 13 residues long. The germline V and J ends were trimmed by 3 bases and 8 bases, with 11 bases remaining between them. The CDR3 coding sequence is TGTGCCAGCAGTTTCCCAGGGTCCCATGAGCAGTTCTTC. As protein: CASSFPGSHEQFF.

As concerns this clone: A single base separates this from a much larger clone, so it may be a read error. This CDR3 is missing its conserved last phenylalanine or tryptophan, likely due to a read error. V is TRBV28 and J is TRBJ2-5, with D tentatively TRBD1 or TRBD2 (5 bases each). Trimming cost V 6 bases and J 5 bases, with 16 bases left between them. The CDR3 sequence is 14 residues long. Germline V lookup: CDR1 MDHEN, CDR2 SYDVKM. CDR3 in amino acids: CASSPGTVGETQYL. In DNA form, the CDR3 reads TGTGCCAGCAGCCCTGGGACCGTGGGGGAGACCCAGTACTTA.

This clone was detected only a few times. The chain joins TRBV28 to TRBJ1-2; 10 bases are shared with TRBD1. V was pared by 6 bases and J by 4 bases, with 5 bases of the junction left unmatched. Germline V gene data show CDR1 as MDHEN and CDR2 as SYDVKM. This CDR3 has 14 residues. The CDR3 region has the DNA TGTGCCAGCAGGTTGACAGGGGGCGGCTATGGCTACACCTTC. It encodes CASRLTGGGYGYTF.

This clone occurred many times. This chain joins TRBV6-1 and TRBJ2-5, with TRBD1 identical over 8 bases. Germline values: CDR1 MNHNS, CDR2 SASEGT. The CDR3 is 13 amino acids. V dropped 6 bases and J dropped 3; count of bases not matched to a gene: 3. In nucleotides, the CDR3 is TGTGCCAGCAGGCACAGGGGGGAAGAGACCCAGTACTTC. Amino acids: CASRHRGEETQYF.

The chain employs TRBV18 and TRBJ1-1, with a weak D call TRBD1 (5 bases). Germline lookup yields CDR1 KGHSH and CDR2 LQKENI. The CDR3 runs to 15 residues. Trimming took 3 bases from V and 4 from J, leaving 15 bases between them. CDR3 region: CASSPRGLVSTEAFF. In nucleotides, the CDR3 is TGTGCCAGCTCACCGCGGGGCCTGGTGAGCACTGAAGCTTTCTTT.

This clone has a handful of counts. The gene calls are TRBV6-1 and TRBJ1-2, with D maybe TRBD1 (5 bases). Between the trimmed V and J ends, which lost 2 bases and 13 bases, there was a span of 20 bases. CDR1 and CDR2 (germline): MNHNS, SASEGT. The CDR3 extends over 14 amino acids. The CDR3 spells CASSERDSLYCCTF. The CDR3, as DNA: TGTGCCAGCAGTGAACGAGACAGCCTTTATTGCTGCACCTTC.

This clone has at least ten counts. The genes are TRBV19 and TRBJ1-2; D call uncertain. CDR1 LNHDA and CDR2 SQIVND come from the germline V gene (reference sequence). V was cut by 6 bases and J by 3 bases, with 14 bases left in between. The CDR3 length is 14 residues. CDR3 DNA sequence: TGTGCCAGTAGAGTACCCAGGAAAGACTATGGCTACACCTTC. This sequence encodes CASRVPRKDYGYTF.

With respect to this clone: A much larger clone lies a single base off, so this may be a read error. The chain uses TRBV15 and TRBJ1-1; no firm D call. The CDR3 runs to 12 residues. From germline, CDR1 is LNHNV and CDR2 YYDKDF (reference sequence). CDR3 protein: CATSRDRSEASF. The DNA for the CDR3 is TGTGCCACCAGCAGAGATCGTTCGGAAGCTTCCTTT.

In regard to this clone: A much larger clone sits a single nucleotide away, making a read error possible. The chain is built from TRBV12-3 or TRBV12-4 and TRBJ1-1; D perhaps matches TRBD1 (6 bases). The CDR3 is 16 amino acids. The CDR3 protein is CASSPNGRGLNTEAFF. CDR3 sequence (DNA): TGTGCCAGCAGCCCGAATGGCAGGGGTTTGAACACTGAGGCTTTCTTT.

In its sample, this clone was seen a few times. This may stem from a read error, because a much larger clone lies one nucleotide away. The same CDR3 is also encoded by other DNA sequences in this sample. This chain links TRBV11-2 with TRBJ2-5, with D hard to call. Germline CDR1 SGHAT, CDR2 FQNNGV. CDR3 size: 14 residues. The germline V and J ends were trimmed by 1 base and 2 bases, with 8 bases remaining between them. CDR3 DNA: TGTGCCAGCAGCTTAGGAGCTCGACAAGAGACCCAGTACTTC. As protein: CASSLGARQETQYF. Full variable domain (remainder filled in from reference TRBV11-2 and TRBJ2-5): EAGVAQSPRYKIIEKRQSVAFWCNPISGHATLYWYQQILGQGPKLLIQFQNNGVVDDSQLPKDRFSAERLKGVDSTLKIQPAKLEDSAVYLCASSLGARQETQYFGPGTRLLVL.

This clone came up many times. The rearrangement joins TRBV5-4 to TRBJ1-2, with a tentative D call TRBD1 (5 bases). Germline V gene lookup returns CDR1 SGHNT and CDR2 YYREEE (reference sequence). V was trimmed by 2 bases and J by 7 bases, leaving 9 bases between them. This CDR3 region has 12 residues. The CDR3 DNA reads TGTGCCAGCAGCTTCCAGGGTTTTGGCTACACCTTC. It specifies CASSFQGFGYTF.

There are many counts of this clone. The V and J genes are TRBV10-1 and TRBJ2-1; 9 positions match TRBD1. V lost 2 bases and J lost 14; bases outside the gene matches: 4. Germline values: CDR1 WNHNN, CDR2 SYGVQD (reference sequence). The CDR3 runs to 12 residues. CDR3 in amino acids: CASSERGQGKFF. DNA of the CDR3: TGCGCCAGCAGTGAGCGGGGACAGGGAAAGTTCTTC.

This clone was found many times. The rearrangement joins TRBV12-3 or TRBV12-4 to TRBJ2-3; 9 bases are shared with TRBD2. Trimming cost V 6 bases and J 1 base; bases outside gene matches: 5. This CDR3 is built from 15 residues. CDR3 loop: CASSQLAGGTDTQYF. The CDR3 bases are TGTGCCAGCAGCCAACTAGCGGGTGGCACAGATACGCAGTATTTT.

This clone was picked up many times. The same CDR3 can be traced to other DNA sequences in this sample. The J gene is TRBJ1-3, the V gene TRBV20-1; D remains ambiguous. Per germline, CDR1 DFQATT and CDR2 SNEGSKA (reference sequence). CDR3 length equals 14 residues. V was trimmed by 3 bases and J by 0 bases, leaving 9 bases between them. Here the CDR3 reads CSASRGTSGNTIYF. The CDR3 DNA reads as TGCAGTGCTAGTCGGGGAACCTCTGGAAACACCATATATTTT.

This clone came up many times. V and J are TRBV20-1 and TRBJ1-4, with D uncertain. Germline CDR1 and CDR2: DFQATT and SNEGSKA (reference sequence). CDR3 length: 17 amino acids. Trimming removed 0 bases at V and 0 bases at J, with 14 bases between. CDR3 protein: CSARDLRRRTTNEKLFF. The DNA of the CDR3 is TGCAGTGCTAGAGACCTCAGGCGACGCACAACTAATGAAAAACTGTTTTTT.

The chain couples TRBV4-1 to TRBJ2-3; D perhaps matches TRBD1 (5 bases). The CDR3 is made up of 16 amino acids. The ends were cut back, 2 bases at V and 4 bases at J, with 16 bases in the middle. In germline, CDR1 is MGHRA, CDR2 YSYEKL. CDR3 sequence reads: CASSQFHVGPSDTQYF. CDR3 DNA sequence: TGCGCCAGCAGCCAATTCCACGTGGGGCCATCAGATACGCAGTATTTT.

This clone was counted many times. The V call is TRBV18, the J call TRBJ1-6; D remains ambiguous. V gave up 3 bases and J gave up 0 bases, with 12 bases separating them. CDR3 size: 17 residues. Germline CDR1 is KGHSH and CDR2 is LQKENI. The DNA of the CDR3 is TGTGCCAGCTCACCTTTGACACGTAGCTCCTATAATTCACCCCTCCACTTT. It yields the protein CASSPLTRSSYNSPLHF.